These 29 T cell receptor beta chains were sequenced from one sample in a study of immune heterogeneity within non-small cell lung tumors. Template input was genomic DNA from bulk tumor (around 630 ng per sample). Surgeons took several biopsies per primary tumor, spaced far apart, during surgery. Patients went through curative surgery, and their non-small cell lung cancer was untreated and newly diagnosed. Multiplex PCR relied on 32 V and 13 J primers to amplify TCR beta CDR3. In TCRdb, the multiplex PCR reads were re-called with MiXCR into one record per CDR3 protein. This table holds about 15,000 distinct CDR3 sequences, about 31% found once. Sequencing used lung tumor tissue. The receptors were gathered from a woman aged 45-60 years with non-small cell lung cancer.

This clonotype was counted at least ten times. Written as DNA, the CDR3 is TGCAGTGCTCCCAGGGGCAGGGGTAACACCGGGGAGCTGTTTTTT. This translates into CSAPRGRGNTGELFF. The gene calls are TRBV20-1 and TRBJ2-2; D might be TRBD1 (6 bases). The V gene lost 5 bases and the J gene lost 2 bases, with 15 bases spanning the gap. The germline gives CDR1 DFQATT, CDR2 SNEGSKA (reference sequence). This CDR3 comprises 15 residues.

This clonotype was observed many times. This chain joins TRBV6-6 and TRBJ1-5; TRBD1 is a possible D gene (6 bases). In germline, CDR1 is MNHNY, CDR2 SVGAGI (reference sequence). This CDR3 is 15 amino acids long. Trimming shortened V by 0 bases and J by 6 bases, and 12 bases separated the two germline ends. The CDR3 nucleotides read TGTGCCAGCAGTTACTCGAGAGGGGGTGGTCAGCCCCAGCATTTT. The encoded protein is CASSYSRGGGQPQHF.

In its sample, this clonotype was seen many times. V usage is TRBV20-1 and J usage is TRBJ1-4; 10 bases are shared with TRBD1. The V gene's germline CDR1 is DFQATT and CDR2 SNEGSKA (reference sequence). V shed 5 bases, J shed 7 bases, and the junction held 4 bases outside the gene matches. The CDR3 loop spans 13 amino acids. For the CDR3, the DNA is TGCAGTGCTCGGACAGGGGGACTTGAAAAACTGTTTTTT. This translates into CSARTGGLEKLFF.

This chain uses TRBV3-1 with TRBJ1-3; D is uncertain. CDR3 size: 15 residues. Germline loops: CDR1 LGHDT, CDR2 YNNKEL (reference sequence). Trimming stripped 4 bases from V and 2 bases from J, with 12 bases between. CDR3 in DNA: TGTGCCAGCAGCCCCAACGGTGGGGCTGGAAACACCATATATTTT. Protein sequence: CASSPNGGAGNTIYF.

In its sample, this clonotype was seen once. The chain couples TRBV27 to TRBJ1-2, with TRBD1 identical over 9 bases. With 5 bases clipped from V and 6 bases from J, the junction kept 7 bases outside the gene matches. The CDR3 is made up of 14 amino acids. Germline V gene data show CDR1 as MNHEY and CDR2 as SMNVEV (reference sequence). CDR3 region: CASSEGQGLNGYTF. CDR3 nucleotide sequence: TGTGCCAGCAGTGAAGGACAGGGGCTCAATGGCTACACCTTC.

V gene TRBV19 combines with J gene TRBJ1-5; D perhaps matches TRBD1 (6 bases). The length of the CDR3 is 14 residues. V lost 8 bases and J lost 5, with 16 bases in between. Per the germline V gene, CDR1 is LNHDA and CDR2 is SQIVND (reference sequence). The CDR3 DNA reads as TGTGCCAGTGGGCTACAGGGAGGATATCAGCCCCAGCATTTT. Residues: CASGLQGGYQPQHF.

This clonotype was seen many times. This chain connects TRBV6-1 to TRBJ2-5; 9 nucleotides align to TRBD2. The V segment lost 6 bases and the J segment 5 bases; nucleotides outside the gene matches: 13. The germline V gene encodes CDR1 MNHNS and CDR2 SASEGT. The CDR3 is 16 residues long. The CDR3 loop is CASRRALAGLWETQYF. The CDR3 nucleotides are TGTGCCAGCAGAAGGGCCCTAGCGGGATTGTGGGAGACCCAGTACTTC.

This clonotype counts as medium-sized (0.01 to 0.1%). This chain links TRBV30 with TRBJ1-1, with D unresolved. The CDR3 contains 13 residues. CDR1 is GTSNPN and CDR2 is SVGIG in the germline V gene (reference sequence). Trimming pared 1 base from V and 1 base from J, leaving 7 bases between. The CDR3 DNA reads TGTGCCTGGAGTGCCTCGGAGAACACTGAAGCTTTCTTT. Translation: CAWSASENTEAFF.

This clonotype was detected many times. The chain is built from TRBV12-3 or TRBV12-4 and TRBJ1-6; no definite D call. Trimming took off 4 bases at V and 7 bases at J, with 8 bases between the two ends. The CDR3 covers 13 residues. The CDR3 region has the DNA TGTGCCAGCAGTTATCGGTTAAATTCACCCCTCCACTTT. Amino acids: CASSYRLNSPLHF.

This clonotype has just one count. The chain is built from TRBV6-5 and TRBJ2-2; D not certain. The ends were cut back, 2 bases at V and 1 base at J, with 11 bases in the middle. CDR3 length equals 16 residues. CDR1 and CDR2 (germline): MNHEY, SVGAGI. The CDR3 DNA reads as TGTGCCAGCAGTTACCCCAGACAATGGAACACCGGGGAGCTGTTTTTT. It codes for CASSYPRQWNTGELFF.

This clonotype came up once. The junction does not match germline at one end; this may be a read error. V is TRBV6-1 and J is TRBJ1-5; D remains ambiguous. This CDR3 contains 16 residues. Germline V gene sequence: CDR1 MNHNS, CDR2 SASEGT. CDR3 sequence: CASSEANGVWVQTQHF. The CDR3 DNA follows: TGTGCCAGCAGTGAAGCAAACGGGGTTTGGGTTCAGACCCAACATTTT.

This clonotype was picked up many times. V is TRBV3-1 and J is TRBJ2-7; unclear D gene. V dropped 0 bases and J dropped 3 bases, with 6 bases sitting between them. This CDR3 comprises 13 residues. Germline loops: CDR1 LGHDT, CDR2 YNNKEL (reference sequence). The CDR3 DNA sequence: TGTGCCAGCAGCCAAGAGGCCCTCTACGAGCAGTACTTC. It is translated as CASSQEALYEQYF.

A word on this clonotype: The junction does not match germline at one end; this may be a read error. The chain has TRBV6-1 and TRBJ1-3; D is undetermined. CDR3 length: 15 residues. Germline assignment: CDR1 MNHNS and CDR2 SASEGT. DNA of the CDR3: TGTCCCAGCAGCCGAGAGCCTCACTCTGGAAACACCATAGATTTT. This translates into CPSSREPHSGNTIDF.

The chain couples TRBV19 to TRBJ2-7, with D tentatively TRBD2 (6 bases). Per germline, CDR1 LNHDA and CDR2 SQIVND (reference sequence). V lost 4 bases, J lost 0 bases, and 10 bases lay in between. This CDR3 contains 14 residues. CDR3 residues: CASSKRVDSYEQYF. The CDR3 coding sequence is TGTGCCAGTAGTAAGCGGGTCGACTCCTACGAGCAGTACTTC.

The chain has TRBV6-1 and TRBJ1-1, with 10 bases fitting TRBD1. With 7 bases clipped from V and 5 bases from J, the junction kept 7 bases outside the gene matches. Looked up from germline, CDR1 is MNHNS and CDR2 is SASEGT. This CDR3 spans 14 amino acids. This CDR3 is CASTGQGVWTEAFF. In nucleotides, the CDR3 is TGTGCCAGCACCGGACAGGGGGTGTGGACTGAAGCTTTCTTT.

The chain carries TRBV20-1 and TRBJ1-1; no firm D call. Per the germline V gene, CDR1 is DFQATT and CDR2 is SNEGSKA (reference sequence). The CDR3 runs to 14 residues. Between the trimmed V and J ends, which lost 3 bases and 7 bases, there was a span of 18 bases. Here the CDR3 DNA reads TGCAGTGCTAGGGGGAGGGCAACTAGCAATGAAGCTTTCTTT. Residues: CSARGRATSNEAFF.

At least ten counts were recorded for this clonotype. CDR3 nucleotide sequence: TGTGCCATCAGTGAGCCCGGACAGGGGGTCACAGATACGCAGTATTTT. Translated: CAISEPGQGVTDTQYF. This chain connects TRBV10-3 to TRBJ2-3; 10 bases align to TRBD1. The CDR3 is made up of 16 amino acids. Losses at the gene ends were 2 bases for V and 2 bases for J; bases not matched to a gene: 4. The germline V gene encodes CDR1 ENHRY and CDR2 SYGVKD.

About this clonotype: A much more abundant neighbour one base away suggests this may be a read error. This chain connects TRBV12-3 or TRBV12-4 to TRBJ1-4; D unresolved. The CDR3 consists of 14 residues. CDR3: CASSLSTTNEKLLF. Here the CDR3 DNA reads TGTGCCAGCAGTCTAAGTACAACTAATGAAAAACTGCTTTTT.

This clonotype showed up many times. The rearrangement links TRBV30 to TRBJ1-5; weak D call: TRBD1 (6 bases). This CDR3 has 15 residues. The V and J ends lost 5 bases and 1 base respectively, with 15 bases between them. Germline V gives CDR1 GTSNPN, CDR2 SVGIG (reference sequence). The CDR3 loop is CAWGAGTKSNQPQHF. CDR3 coding DNA: TGTGCCTGGGGGGCCGGGACAAAAAGCAATCAGCCCCAGCATTTT.

In DNA form, the CDR3 reads TGTGCCAGCAGCCTCTTGGGAAATGAGCAGTTCTTC. This encodes CASSLLGNEQFF. This chain connects TRBV12-3 or TRBV12-4 to TRBJ2-1; D gene uncertain. CDR3 length equals 12 residues. The V and J ends lost 6 bases and 7 bases respectively, with 10 bases between them.

In its sample, this clonotype was seen many times. The chain recombines TRBV24-1 with TRBJ2-1, with 8 bases aligning to TRBD1. The J segment lost 2 bases and the V segment lost 4 bases, leaving 9 bases of the junction unmatched. This CDR3 spans 17 amino acids. The V gene's germline CDR1 is KGHDR and CDR2 SFDVKD. The DNA of the CDR3 is TGTGCCACCAGTGACGGCGACAGGGGAAGGACCTACAATGAGCAGTTCTTC. Its protein product is CATSDGDRGRTYNEQFF.

A few counts support this clonotype. J is TRBJ1-4 and V is TRBV28, with a weak D call TRBD1 (5 bases). Germline V gives CDR1 MDHEN, CDR2 SYDVKM. The CDR3 is made up of 13 amino acids. V was pared by 7 bases and J by 2 bases, with 8 bases between. In DNA form, the CDR3 reads TGTGCCAGCATCGGGGGGACTAATGAAAAACTGTTTTTT. This translates into CASIGGTNEKLFF.

This clonotype was picked up a small number of times. The chain links TRBV18 to TRBJ1-2; perhaps TRBD1 as D (6 bases). Trimming removed 0 bases at V and 0 bases at J, with 8 bases between. CDR1 is KGHSH and CDR2 is LQKENI in the germline V gene. This CDR3 spans 15 amino acids. CDR3 region: CASSPPAGANYGYTF. CDR3 in DNA: TGTGCCAGCTCACCACCCGCAGGGGCTAACTATGGCTACACCTTC.

This clonotype appeared many times. The V and J genes are TRBV12-3 or TRBV12-4 and TRBJ2-1; 9 positions match TRBD2. V gave up 3 bases and J gave up 7 bases; unmatched junction bases: 7. The CDR3 covers 15 residues. The CDR3 sequence is CASSFRVAGANEQFF. CDR3 bases: TGTGCCAGCAGTTTCAGGGTAGCGGGGGCTAATGAGCAGTTCTTC.

This clonotype was observed at least ten times. The V call is TRBV6-2 or TRBV6-3, the J call TRBJ2-1, with a weak D call TRBD2 (6 bases). Germline lookup yields CDR1 MNHEY and CDR2 SVGEGT. V lost 4 bases and J lost 6, with 13 bases in between. The CDR3 runs 14 residues. This chain's CDR3 is CASSSWEVGNEQFF. The CDR3 DNA follows: TGTGCCAGCAGTTCGTGGGAGGTGGGCAATGAGCAGTTCTTC.

This chain connects TRBV2 to TRBJ2-7; D ambiguous. Germline loops: CDR1 SNHLY, CDR2 FYNNEI. V lost 4 bases to trimming and J lost 3 bases, with 10 bases between them. The CDR3 length is 13 residues. In nucleotides, the CDR3 is TGTGCCAGCAGTGTGGACCGCGGCTACGAGCAGTACTTC. Protein: CASSVDRGYEQYF.

This clonotype was seen more than once but under ten times. An end of the junction differs from the germline gene, which may be a read error. The genes are TRBV10-3 and TRBJ2-1; TRBD2 matches 10 bases. The germline gives CDR1 ENHRY, CDR2 SYGVKD. CDR3 length equals 14 residues. The CDR3 coding sequence is TGTGCCATCAGGGTGGGGACTAGCGACAATGGGCAGTTCTTC. Protein product: CAIRVGTSDNGQFF.

This clonotype ranks as large. The rearrangement joins TRBV11-3 to TRBJ2-7, with 7 bases identical to TRBD1. Unmatched junction bases numbered 13, after V lost 5 bases and J lost 3 bases. Looked up from germline, CDR1 is SGHNT and CDR2 is YENEEA. The CDR3 runs 16 residues. The chain's CDR3 is CASSSRETGSYYEQYF. DNA of the CDR3: TGTGCCAGCAGCAGTAGAGAGACAGGGAGCTACTACGAGCAGTACTTC.

Only a few counts were recorded for this clonotype. The chain links TRBV20-1 to TRBJ1-5, with D unclear. CDR3 length: 13 residues. Trimming cost V 3 bases and J 3 bases, with 9 bases left between them. CDR1 and CDR2 (germline): DFQATT, SNEGSKA (reference sequence). The DNA of the CDR3 is TGCAGTGCTAGCTTTGTTAACAATCAGCCCCAGCATTTT. Amino acids: CSASFVNNQPQHF.